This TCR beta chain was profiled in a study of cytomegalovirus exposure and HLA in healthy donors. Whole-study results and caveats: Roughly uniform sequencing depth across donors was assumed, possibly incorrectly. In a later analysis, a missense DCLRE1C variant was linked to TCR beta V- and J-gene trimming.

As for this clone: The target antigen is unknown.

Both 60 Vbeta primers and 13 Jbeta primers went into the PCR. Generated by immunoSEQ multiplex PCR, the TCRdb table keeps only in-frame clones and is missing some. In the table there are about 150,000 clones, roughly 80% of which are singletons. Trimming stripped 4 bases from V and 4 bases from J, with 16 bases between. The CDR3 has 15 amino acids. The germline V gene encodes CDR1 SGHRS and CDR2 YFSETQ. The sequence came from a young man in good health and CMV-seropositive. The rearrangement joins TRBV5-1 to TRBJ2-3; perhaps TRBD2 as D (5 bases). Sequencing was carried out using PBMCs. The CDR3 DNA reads TGCGCCAGCAGCGCTGGACTGTCTAATTCAGATACGCAGTATTTT. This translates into CASSAGLSNSDTQYF.